The T cell receptor beta chain under discussion was sequenced for a study of monozygotic twins with inflammatory bowel disease. CDR3 length: 11 residues. Germline CDR1 and CDR2: DFQATT and SNEGSKA (reference sequence). TCRdb re-called the 5' RACE reads and catalogs CDR3 proteins one per entry, DNA excluded. The specimen's table records approximately 400,000 distinct CDR3 sequences. This TCR was sampled from a human donor with ulcerative colitis or Crohn's disease, or a healthy co-twin of an affected twin (not recorded which). The sequencing sample was made of blood. The V and J genes are TRBV20-1 and TRBJ1-1; TCRdb's D gene call, TRBD1, goes unchecked for lack of DNA. The CDR3 region is CSARGQSEAFF.